This T cell receptor beta chain was profiled in a study of blood T cell repertoires in COVID-19. In the study overall: The origin of the acute and convalescent COVID-19 samples was the United States, Italy and Spain.

Germline V gives CDR1 MRHNA, CDR2 SNTAGT. Trimming removed 4 bases from V and 9 bases from J; junction bases left unmatched: 5. This CDR3 comprises 15 residues. In the original workflow: The assay estimated nucleated cells by amplifying reference gene primers. Sequencing used immunoSEQ multiplex PCR; TCRdb keeps in-frame clones, though not all of them. The DNA gave D and trimming, while V, J and clone size come from that table. In the table there are approximately 85,000 clones, 85% to 95% of which are singletons. Input material: peripheral blood. The chain employs TRBV6-4 and TRBJ2-1; TRBD2 aligns across 14 bases. The TCR comes from a woman aged 60-70 years with active COVID-19. The CDR3 spells CASSAGTSGGTEQFF. As DNA, the CDR3 is TGTGCCAGCAGTGCCGGGACTAGCGGGGGAACTGAGCAGTTCTTC.